The sequence of this T cell receptor (beta chain) was determined in a study of blood T cell repertoires in COVID-19. Study overall: Both acute and convalescent COVID-19 samples were obtained from the United States, Italy and Spain. Sample material is recorded as cDNA or gDNA derived from T cells, B-cell-depleted T cells, or PBMCs.

The CDR3 covers 16 residues. V dropped 0 bases and J dropped 9; count of bases not matched to a gene: 10. Germline CDR1 is SGHRS and CDR2 is YFSETQ. Authors' analysis steps: Quantification of nucleated cells was approximated via reference gene primer amplification. Using immunoSEQ multiplex PCR, the repertoire was profiled, and TCRdb retains in-frame clones only, with some absent. V and J calls and clone size are as listed in that table; D and trimming were resolved from the DNA. The sample lists roughly 500,000 clones; 80% to 90% were seen once. The sequence came from a man younger than 35 with COVID-19, enrolled during active disease. What was sequenced was peripheral blood. The chain uses TRBV5-1 and TRBJ2-1; 9 bases align to TRBD1. The CDR3: CASSLAVGQGIGEQFF. Here the CDR3 DNA reads TGCGCCAGCAGCTTGGCCGTGGGACAGGGTATTGGTGAGCAGTTCTTC.